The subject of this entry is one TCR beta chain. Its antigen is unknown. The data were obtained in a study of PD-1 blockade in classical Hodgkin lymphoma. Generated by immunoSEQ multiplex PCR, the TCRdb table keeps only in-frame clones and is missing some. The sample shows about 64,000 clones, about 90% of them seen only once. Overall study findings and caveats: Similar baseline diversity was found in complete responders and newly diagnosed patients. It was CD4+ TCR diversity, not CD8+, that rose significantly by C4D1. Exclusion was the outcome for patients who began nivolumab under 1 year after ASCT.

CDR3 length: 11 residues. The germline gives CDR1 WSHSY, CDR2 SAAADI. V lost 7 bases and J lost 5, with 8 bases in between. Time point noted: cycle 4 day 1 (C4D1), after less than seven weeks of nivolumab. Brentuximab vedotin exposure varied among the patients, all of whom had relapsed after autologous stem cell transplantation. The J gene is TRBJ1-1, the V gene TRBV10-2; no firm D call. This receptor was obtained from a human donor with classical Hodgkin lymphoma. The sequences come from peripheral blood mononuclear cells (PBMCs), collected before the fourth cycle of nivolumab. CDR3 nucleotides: TGCGCCAGCAAGAAGGCGACTGAAGCTTTCTTT. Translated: CASKKATEAFF.